The 28 T cell receptor beta chains in this list originate from one sample, sequenced in a study of regulatory T cells in long-lasting Graves disease. As to time point: newly diagnosed GD, antithyroid drugs for less than 3 months. PBMCs were the source of the RNA used for TCR sequencing. The authors built TCR beta libraries using iRepertoire HTBI primers and Arm-PCR of CDR3 regions. TCRdb reprocessed the multiplex PCR reads via MiXCR and lists one record per CDR3 protein. The table has about 470,000 distinct CDR3 sequences, roughly 15% seen once. These sequences were also reported in another study, on T cells in Graves' hyperthyroidism and ophthalmopathy.

The sequencing here drew on peripheral blood mononuclear cells (PBMCs), taken at new diagnosis, from a patient treated with antithyroid drugs. The source of these receptors is a man in his forties or fifties with Graves disease.

This clonotype was seen a few times. The chain employs TRBV4-1 and TRBJ1-3; D is possibly TRBD1 (5 bases). Germline loops: CDR1 MGHRA, CDR2 YSYEKL. V lost 0 bases to trimming and J lost 0 bases, with 9 bases between them. The CDR3 is 16 residues long. This chain's CDR3 is CASSQDRGVSGNTIYF. The CDR3 DNA is TGCGCCAGCAGCCAAGATAGGGGCGTCTCTGGAAACACCATATATTTT.

V usage is TRBV15 and J usage is TRBJ1-2; TRBD1 agrees at 8 bases. The CDR3 extends over 13 amino acids. Germline V gene data show CDR1 as LNHNV and CDR2 as YYDKDF (reference sequence). The trim removed 3 bases at V and 5 bases at J, leaving 2 bases unmatched. CDR3: CATSRGQDYGYTF. CDR3 in DNA: TGTGCCACCAGCAGGGGACAGGATTATGGCTACACCTTC.

This clonotype was seen a handful of times. The chain recombines TRBV6-1 with TRBJ2-2; possible D gene TRBD2, 6 bases. In germline, CDR1 is MNHNS, CDR2 SASEGT. CDR3 length: 15 amino acids. Trimming pared 11 bases from V and 1 base from J, leaving 17 bases between. The CDR3 bases are TGTGCCCAGCAAAGAGGTAGCGGGAACACCGGGGAGCTGTTTTTT. Its translation: CAQQRGSGNTGELFF.

V is TRBV3-1 and J is TRBJ2-3; no definite D call. V was cut by 2 bases and J by 4 bases, with 13 bases left in between. Germline V gene data show CDR1 as LGHDT and CDR2 as YNNKEL (reference sequence). The CDR3 spans 15 residues. DNA of the CDR3: TGTGCCAGCAGCCAAATGTCGAGTGGCGCAGATACGCAGTATTTT. Its protein product is CASSQMSSGADTQYF.

On this clonotype itself: Given a much more abundant clone one base away, this may be a read error. This rearrangement joins TRBV2 to TRBJ2-5; no reliable D call. Germline CDR1 reads SNHLY; CDR2 reads FYNNEI. This CDR3 spans 14 amino acids. CDR3 sequence (DNA): TGTGCCAGCATAGTAACAGAGTACCAAGGGACCCAGTACTTC. Its translation: CASIVTEYQGTQYF. Together with reference TRBV2 and TRBJ2-5, the CDR3 gives the full variable domain: EPEVTQTPSHQVTQMGQEVILRCVPISNHLYFYWYRQILGQKVEFLVSFYNNEISEKSEIFDDQFSVERPDGSNFTLKIRSTKLEDSAMYFCASIVTEYQGTQYFGPGTRLLVL.

To note about this clonotype: A read error may explain this, as a much larger clone is one base away. The gene calls are TRBV6-1 and TRBJ1-1; no clear D. The germline V and J ends were trimmed by 7 bases and 1 base, with 13 bases remaining between them. Germline CDR1 reads MNHNS; CDR2 reads SASEGT. This CDR3 is built from 14 residues. The CDR3 nucleotides read TGTGCCAGCAATGGGTCGACGGCGAACACTGAAGCTTTCTTT. This sequence encodes CASNGSTANTEAFF.

As concerns this clonotype: A much larger clone differs from this one at a single base, so this may be a read error. The chain employs TRBV28 and TRBJ2-3; 7 nucleotides match TRBD2. This CDR3 region has 16 residues. CDR1 and CDR2 from the germline V gene are MDHEN and SYDVKM. J was trimmed by 4 bases and V by 4 bases; bases with no gene match: 11. The CDR3 DNA is TGTGCCAGCAGTTCCTGGGAGGAGCGGGGACCAGATACGCAGTATTTT. As protein: CASSSWEERGPDTQYF.

This clonotype was picked up many times. The chain is built from TRBV10-3 and TRBJ2-5, with a tentative D call TRBD1 (5 bases). CDR3 length equals 13 residues. The germline V gene has CDR1 ENHRY and CDR2 SYGVKD. Trimming cost V 3 bases and J 2 bases, with 7 bases left between them. CDR3 region: CAISDDSQETQYF. DNA of the CDR3: TGTGCCATCAGTGACGACAGTCAAGAGACCCAGTACTTC.

In this sample, this clonotype turned up a few times. This chain links TRBV15 with TRBJ2-2; D unclear. The CDR3 is 14 amino acids. V was clipped by 1 base and J by 6 bases, with 9 bases between them. Germline CDR1 LNHNV, CDR2 YYDKDF (reference sequence). The CDR3 DNA follows: TGTGCCACCAGCAGAGCTGGGTTCCCCGGGGAGCTGTTTTTT. Residues: CATSRAGFPGELFF.

This clonotype has more than one count but fewer than ten. V is TRBV10-3 and J is TRBJ2-3; 12 positions match TRBD2. The trim removed 5 bases at V and 4 bases at J, leaving 4 bases unmatched. CDR1 and CDR2 (germline): ENHRY, SYGVKD. The CDR3 consists of 15 residues. The CDR3, as DNA: TGTGCCATCAGTCTAGCGGGAGGGGCGGCAGATACGCAGTATTTT. Translation gives CAISLAGGAADTQYF.

This clonotype was counted many times. The chain combines TRBV28 with TRBJ1-2, with D hard to call. This CDR3 is 14 amino acids long. V was trimmed by 2 bases and J by 3 bases, leaving 10 bases between them. Germline loops: CDR1 MDHEN, CDR2 SYDVKM. The CDR3 DNA sequence: TGTGCCAGCAGTTTAGCGGGCAGATACTATGGCTACACCTTC. It codes for CASSLAGRYYGYTF.

This chain links TRBV6-2 or TRBV6-3 with TRBJ2-5, with TRBD2 identical over 15 bases. The CDR3 runs 16 residues. Germline V gene data show CDR1 as MNHEY and CDR2 as SVGEGT. V shed 7 bases and J 2 bases; nucleotides not matched to a gene: 5. The CDR3 region is CASTPGTSGRQETQYF. CDR3 DNA sequence: TGTGCCAGCACTCCAGGGACTAGCGGGAGGCAAGAGACCCAGTACTTC.

This clonotype was recorded a few times. The genes are TRBV6-2 or TRBV6-3 and TRBJ1-4; weak D call: TRBD1 (6 bases). Between the trimmed V and J ends, which lost 2 bases and 2 bases, there was a span of 21 bases. The CDR3 spans 19 residues. Germline CDR1 reads MNHEY; CDR2 reads SVGEGT. In nucleotides, the CDR3 is TGTGCCAGCAGTTACCGGGGACCATCGGGTAGGGGGACTAATGAAAAACTGTTTTTT. Translating it yields CASSYRGPSGRGTNEKLFF.

This clonotype occurred many times. The genes are TRBV28 and TRBJ2-1, with 7 bases that match TRBD1. CDR1 and CDR2 (germline): MDHEN, SYDVKM. CDR3 length equals 14 residues. V lost 7 bases and J lost 7; bases outside the gene matches: 10. CDR3 protein: CASKGAGSDNEQFF. Written as DNA, the CDR3 is TGTGCCAGCAAGGGGGCGGGTTCAGATAATGAGCAGTTCTTC.

The J gene is TRBJ1-3, the V gene TRBV20-1; D is undetermined. Germline CDR1 is DFQATT and CDR2 is SNEGSKA (reference sequence). V was trimmed by 4 bases and J by 0 bases, leaving 7 bases between them. The CDR3 spans 13 residues. The CDR3 region has the DNA TGCAGTGCTATGTCTCGCTCTGGAAACACCATATATTTT. It encodes CSAMSRSGNTIYF.

The rearrangement uses TRBV28 and TRBJ2-3; the D is unclear. Germline lookup yields CDR1 MDHEN and CDR2 SYDVKM. This CDR3 has 15 amino acids. The V end was cut by 6 bases, the J end by 1 base, with 14 bases between. The CDR3 nucleotides are TGTGCCAGCAGCCTACCGACTGGCGGCACAGATACGCAGTATTTT. This translates into CASSLPTGGTDTQYF.

This clonotype was seen ten or more times. The chain employs TRBV28 and TRBJ2-5; TRBD1 matches 8 bases. V was pared by 4 bases and J by 2 bases, with 12 bases of the junction left unmatched. Germline CDR1 is MDHEN and CDR2 is SYDVKM. The CDR3 sequence is 17 residues long. The DNA of the CDR3 is TGTGCCAGCAGTTCTGAAGTACAGGGGGTTACGCAAGAGACCCAGTACTTC. This translates into CASSSEVQGVTQETQYF. The whole variable domain, filled in from reference TRBV28 and TRBJ2-5, reads DVKVTQSSRYLVKRTGEKVFLECVQDMDHENMFWYRQDPGLGLRLIYFSYDVKMKEKGDIPEGYSVSREKKERFSLILESASTNQTSMYLCASSSEVQGVTQETQYFGPGTRLLVL.

There are many counts of this clonotype. The genes are TRBV30 and TRBJ1-1; 9 bases are shared with TRBD1. V was clipped by 2 bases and J by 5 bases; unmatched bases: 3. Germline lookup yields CDR1 GTSNPN and CDR2 SVGIG (reference sequence). This CDR3 contains 13 residues. Here the CDR3 reads CAWSFDRGTEAFF. The CDR3 DNA is TGTGCCTGGAGTTTTGACAGGGGGACTGAAGCTTTCTTT.

This clonotype was detected ten times or more. This rearrangement joins TRBV28 to TRBJ2-3; D is undetermined. The CDR3 runs to 12 residues. Trimming stripped 5 bases from V and 6 bases from J, with 9 bases between. Germline V lookup: CDR1 MDHEN, CDR2 SYDVKM. CDR3 residues: CASSVPPDTQYF. CDR3 coding DNA: TGTGCCAGCAGTGTCCCCCCGGATACGCAGTATTTT.

This chain uses TRBV6-1 with TRBJ1-3; unclear D gene. Germline V lookup: CDR1 MNHNS, CDR2 SASEGT. Trimming removed 7 bases at V and 0 bases at J, with 13 bases between. The length of the CDR3 is 15 residues. The CDR3 here is CASTSPRLSGNTIYF. Here the CDR3 DNA reads TGTGCCAGCACCTCCCCCCGCCTCTCTGGAAACACCATATATTTT.

J is TRBJ2-1 and V is TRBV20-1, with TRBD2 identical over 8 bases. J was trimmed by 9 bases and V by 4 bases; bases with no gene match: 8. This CDR3 is 13 amino acids long. Germline lookup yields CDR1 DFQATT and CDR2 SNEGSKA (reference sequence). Here the CDR3 reads CSAIRGGLGEQFF. Written as DNA, the CDR3 is TGCAGTGCTATTCGGGGGGGGCTTGGTGAGCAGTTCTTC.

The genes are TRBV5-1 and TRBJ1-2; no firm D call. The germline gives CDR1 SGHRS, CDR2 YFSETQ. The length of the CDR3 is 12 residues. V lost 7 bases, J lost 4 bases, and 11 bases lay in between. The CDR3 loop is CASGEGSYGYTF. DNA for the CDR3: TGCGCCAGCGGGGAGGGTTCCTATGGCTACACCTTC.

This clonotype was seen a few times. J is TRBJ2-7 and V is TRBV12-3 or TRBV12-4, with D possibly being TRBD1 or TRBD2 (5 bases each). The CDR3 runs 13 residues. Trimming shortened V by 0 bases and J by 9 bases, and 12 bases separated the two germline ends. CDR3 sequence (DNA): TGTGCCAGCAGTTTAGCGGGGGTTAGGTGGCAGTACTTC. It is translated as CASSLAGVRWQYF.

This clonotype turned up a few times. The chain is built from TRBV5-1 and TRBJ2-1; 7 bases are a match to TRBD1. V lost 3 bases to trimming and J lost 15 bases; unmatched junction nucleotides: 18. This CDR3 is 15 amino acids long. Germline assignment: CDR1 SGHRS and CDR2 YFSETQ. The CDR3 coding sequence is TGCGCCAGCAGCTCTACGGGACAGCCGCCGTTCGGCTCGTTCTTC. This codes for CASSSTGQPPFGSFF.

This chain connects TRBV7-2 to TRBJ2-7; 11 nucleotides match TRBD2. Germline CDR1 is SGHTA and CDR2 is FQGNSA. This CDR3 spans 15 amino acids. V was pared by 4 bases and J by 7 bases, with 9 bases of the junction left unmatched. CDR3 sequence (DNA): TGTGCCAGCAGCTCCGGACTAGCGGGCCACAATGAGCAGTACTTC. This codes for CASSSGLAGHNEQYF.

The table lists this clonotype with a few counts. The gene calls are TRBV27 and TRBJ1-2, with D maybe TRBD1 (6 bases). The CDR3 is made up of 15 amino acids. V lost 6 bases and J lost 5, with 19 bases in between. Germline V CDR1 and CDR2: MNHEY, SMNVEV (reference sequence). The CDR3 loop reads CASRPGGAGVYGYTF. The CDR3 DNA sequence: TGTGCCAGCAGGCCGGGGGGGGCAGGGGTATATGGCTACACCTTC.

The chain combines TRBV29-1 with TRBJ2-1; TRBD2 matches 8 bases. V was pared by 7 bases and J by 4 bases, with 3 bases of the junction left unmatched. The length of the CDR3 is 12 residues. The V gene's germline CDR1 is SQVTM and CDR2 ANQGSEA. The DNA of the CDR3 is TGCAGCGCCCAGCGGGAGTACAATGAGCAGTTCTTC. It is translated as CSAQREYNEQFF.

This clonotype has a count of ten or more. The gene calls are TRBV28 and TRBJ2-3, with D possibly being TRBD2 (6 bases). The CDR3 totals 16 residues. Germline CDR1 reads MDHEN; CDR2 reads SYDVKM. The V gene lost 3 bases and the J gene lost 4 bases, with 17 bases spanning the gap. The CDR3: CASSFLGTGEADTQYF. As DNA, the CDR3 is TGTGCCAGCAGTTTTCTTGGGACGGGAGAGGCAGATACGCAGTATTTT.